This T cell receptor beta chain was recorded in a study of OX40 agonist ivuxolimab in advanced cancers. Findings and limits, study-wide: The study observed clonal expansion of CD4+ and CD8+ blood T cells by week 6 at 0.1 to 3.0 mg/kg. Clonal expansion was among the lowest in partial responders at 0.1-3.0 mg/kg, especially CD8+. More expanded clones were found, on average, in CD8+ than in CD4+ T cells. Antigen targets of the expanded peripheral T cells went undetermined.

Only in-frame clones appear in the TCRdb table, and some are missing; sequencing was by immunoSEQ multiplex PCR. The sample shows about 35,000 clones, nearly 85% of them seen only once. To note about this clone: What it binds is not known.

There are 15 residues in the CDR3. V lost 1 base to trimming and J lost 5 bases; unmatched junction nucleotides: 4. The germline V gene encodes CDR1 SGHTA and CDR2 FQGNSA. This chain links TRBV7-2 with TRBJ2-1; TRBD1 matches 8 bases. The sequence was obtained from an adult with an advanced solid tumor such as melanoma, head and neck, liver or kidney cancer. This specimen was CD4+ or CD8+ T cells sorted from blood, taken in a trial of the OX40 agonist ivuxolimab. This CDR3 reads CASSLVSDRDNEQFF. The CDR3 nucleotides read TGTGCCAGCAGCTTAGTGTCGGACAGGGACAATGAGCAGTTCTTC.